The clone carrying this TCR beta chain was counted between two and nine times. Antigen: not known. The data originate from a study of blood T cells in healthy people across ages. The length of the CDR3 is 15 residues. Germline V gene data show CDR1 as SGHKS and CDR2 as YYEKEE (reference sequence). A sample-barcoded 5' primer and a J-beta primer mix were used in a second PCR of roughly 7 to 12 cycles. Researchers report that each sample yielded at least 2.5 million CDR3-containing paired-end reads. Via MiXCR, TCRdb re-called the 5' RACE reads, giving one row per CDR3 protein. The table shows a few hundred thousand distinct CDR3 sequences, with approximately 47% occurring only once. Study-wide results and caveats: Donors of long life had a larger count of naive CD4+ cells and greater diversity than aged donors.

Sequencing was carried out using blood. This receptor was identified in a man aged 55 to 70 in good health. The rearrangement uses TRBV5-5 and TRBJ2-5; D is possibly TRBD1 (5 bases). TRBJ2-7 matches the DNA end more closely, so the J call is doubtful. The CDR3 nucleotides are TGTGCCAGCAGCTTGGGGCCGGCTTGGGGCGACGAGCAGTACTTC. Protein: CASSLGPAWGDEQYF.